A single sample is the source of the 4 T cell receptor beta chains below, sequenced in a study of CD8 T cells in Susac syndrome. When the RNA was reverse transcribed, random hexamers were used with an input of about 0.5 to 1 ug. TCRdb reprocessed the immunoSEQ multiplex PCR reads with MiXCR, giving one entry per CDR3 protein. The table has about 94,000 distinct CDR3 sequences, around 94% seen once. Material for sequencing was CD4+ T cells from PBMCs. These receptors all come from a human donor with Susac syndrome.

The J gene is TRBJ1-2, the V gene TRBV19; no clear D. This CDR3 has 11 residues. The germline CDR1 and CDR2 sequences are LNHDA and SQIVND (reference sequence). The ends were cut back, 10 bases at V and 3 bases at J, with 9 bases in the middle. The CDR3 coding sequence is TGTGCCACTCCGTCGGACTATGGCTACACCTTC. The encoded protein is CATPSDYGYTF.

The chain joins TRBV15 to TRBJ1-5; TRBD1 matches at 9 bases. J gave up 7 bases and V 1 base, and 5 bases lay outside the gene matches. This CDR3 is built from 15 residues. Germline lookup yields CDR1 LNHNV and CDR2 YYDKDF (reference sequence). This chain's CDR3 is CATSRGTTGGQPQHF. DNA of the CDR3: TGTGCCACCAGCAGAGGAACAACAGGGGGCCAGCCCCAGCATTTT. Supplemented by reference TRBV15 and TRBJ1-5, the full variable domain reads DAMVIQNPRYQVTQFGKPVTLSCSQTLNHNVMYWYQQKSSQAPKLLFHYYDKDFNNEADTPDNFQSRRPNTSFCFLDIRSPGLGDTAMYLCATSRGTTGGQPQHFGDGTRLSIL.

This clonotype was detected only once. The chain recombines TRBV7-6 with TRBJ2-5, with TRBD1 as a possible D gene (5 bases). The germline CDR1 and CDR2 sequences are SGHVS and FNYEAQ. The CDR3 is 13 amino acids. V was cut by 2 bases and J by 5 bases, with 9 bases left in between. CDR3 bases: TGTGCCAGCAGCTTAATCAGGGCTGAGACCCAGTACTTC. The encoded protein is CASSLIRAETQYF. The complete variable domain, with remaining parts taken from reference TRBV7-6 and TRBJ2-5, reads GAGVSQSPRYKVTKRGQDVALRCDPISGHVSLYWYRQALGQGPEFLTYFNYEAQQDKSGLPNDRFSAERPEGSISTLTIQRTEQRDSAMYRCASSLIRAETQYFGPGTRLLVL.

The rearrangement uses TRBV18 and TRBJ2-3; D is uncertain. Germline CDR1 reads KGHSH; CDR2 reads LQKENI. The CDR3 covers 14 residues. Trimming took 3 bases from V and 5 from J, leaving 12 bases between them. CDR3 DNA: TGTGCCAGCTCACCTCAAAAGATCTTAGATACGCAGTATTTT. Protein: CASSPQKILDTQYF.